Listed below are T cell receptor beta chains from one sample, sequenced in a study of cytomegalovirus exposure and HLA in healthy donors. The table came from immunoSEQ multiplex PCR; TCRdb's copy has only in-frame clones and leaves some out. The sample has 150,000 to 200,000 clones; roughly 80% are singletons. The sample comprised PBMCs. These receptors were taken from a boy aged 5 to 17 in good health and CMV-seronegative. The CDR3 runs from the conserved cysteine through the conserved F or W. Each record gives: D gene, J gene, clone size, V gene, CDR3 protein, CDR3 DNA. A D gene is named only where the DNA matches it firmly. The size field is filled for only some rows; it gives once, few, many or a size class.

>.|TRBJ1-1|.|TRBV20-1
CSASLSGEAFF
TGCAGTGCTTCTCTCTCCGGGGAAGCTTTCTTT
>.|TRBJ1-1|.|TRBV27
CASSLSPRNTEAFF
TGTGCCAGCAGTTTATCCCCCAGGAACACTGAAGCTTTCTTT
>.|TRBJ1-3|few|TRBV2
CASSEHGGSGNTIYF
TGTGCCAGCAGTGAACACGGCGGCTCTGGAAACACCATATATTTT
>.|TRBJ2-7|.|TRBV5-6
CASSRRPGSFEQYF
TGTGCCAGCAGCCGTCGGCCAGGTTCCTTCGAGCAGTACTTC
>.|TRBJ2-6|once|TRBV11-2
CASSFYFTGANVLTF
TGTGCCAGCAGCTTCTATTTTACTGGGGCCAACGTCCTGACTTTC
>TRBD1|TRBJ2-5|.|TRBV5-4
CASSPSDREETQYF
TGTGCCAGCAGCCCTTCGGACAGGGAAGAGACCCAGTACTTC
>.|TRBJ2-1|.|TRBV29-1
CSVEDLTGRAEHQVHEQFF
TGCAGCGTTGAAGATCTAACAGGGCGGGCGGAACACCAGGTCCATGAGCAGTTCTTC
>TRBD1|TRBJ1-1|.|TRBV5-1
CASSITGDTEAFF
TGCGCCAGCAGCATAACAGGGGACACTGAAGCTTTCTTT
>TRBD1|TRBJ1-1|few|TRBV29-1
CSVGTGMNTEAFF
TGCAGCGTAGGGACAGGCATGAACACTGAAGCTTTCTTT
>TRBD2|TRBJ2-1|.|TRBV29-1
CSVEYLPREVTYNEQFF
TGCAGCGTTGAATATCTCCCGCGGGAGGTGACCTACAATGAGCAGTTCTTC
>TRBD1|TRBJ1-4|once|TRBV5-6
CASSLGTGRAEKLFF
TGTGCCAGCAGCTTAGGGACAGGGCGGGCTGAAAAACTGTTTTTT
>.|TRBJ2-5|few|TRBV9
CASSVAGALQETQYF
TGTGCCAGCAGCGTGGCGGGGGCTCTCCAAGAGACCCAGTACTTC
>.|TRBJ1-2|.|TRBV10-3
CAIRDRISNYGYTF
TGTGCCATCAGGGACAGAATTTCGAACTATGGCTACACCTTC
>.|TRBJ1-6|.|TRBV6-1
CACGRSSYNSPLHF
TGTGCCTGCGGGAGGAGCTCCTATAATTCACCCCTCCACTTT
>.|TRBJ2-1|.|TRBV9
CASSVRQYNEQFF
TGTGCCAGCAGCGTCAGACAGTACAATGAGCAGTTCTTC
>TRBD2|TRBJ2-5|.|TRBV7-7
CASRAGALETQYF
TGTGCTAGCAGAGCGGGAGCCTTAGAGACCCAGTACTTC
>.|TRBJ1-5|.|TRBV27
CASSLGGVSNQPQHF
TGTGCCAGCAGTTTAGGGGGCGTTAGCAATCAGCCCCAGCATTTT
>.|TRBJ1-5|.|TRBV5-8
CASSLYDGYAQPQHF
TGTGCCAGCAGCTTGTACGACGGGTACGCTCAGCCCCAGCATTTT
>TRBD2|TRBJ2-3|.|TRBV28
CASRTTSGMRDTQYF
TGTGCCAGCAGGACGACTAGCGGGATGAGAGATACGCAGTATTTT
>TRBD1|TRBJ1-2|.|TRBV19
CASSKRGTGGSSYGYTF
TGTGCCAGTAGTAAACGCGGGACAGGGGGCAGTAGCTATGGCTACACCTTC
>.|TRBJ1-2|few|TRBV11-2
CASSLDRNYGYTF
TGTGCCAGCAGCCTAGACAGGAACTATGGCTACACCTTC
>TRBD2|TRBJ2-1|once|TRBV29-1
CSVVGLAGRNEQFF
TGCAGCGTTGTGGGACTAGCGGGAAGGAATGAGCAGTTCTTC
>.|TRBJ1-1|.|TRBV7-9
CASSYDRDTEAFF
TGTGCCAGCAGTTATGACAGAGACACTGAAGCTTTCTTT
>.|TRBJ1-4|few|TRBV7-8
CASSAIAGTNEKLFF
TGTGCCAGCAGCGCAATTGCAGGGACTAATGAAAAACTGTTTTTT
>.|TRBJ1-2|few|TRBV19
CASSPVANYGYTF
TGTGCCAGTAGTCCGGTGGCTAACTATGGCTACACCTTC
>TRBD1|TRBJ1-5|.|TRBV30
CAWSFGQGRQPQHF
TGTGCCTGGAGTTTCGGACAGGGACGTCAGCCCCAGCATTTT
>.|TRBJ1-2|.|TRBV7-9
CASSLLGVLNGYTF
TGTGCCAGCAGCTTATTAGGAGTCCTTAACGGCTACACCTTC
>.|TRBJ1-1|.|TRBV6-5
CASSLQGEHEAFF
TGTGCCAGCAGTTTACAAGGGGAACACGAAGCTTTCTTT
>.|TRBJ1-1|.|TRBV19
CASSITGGWGEAFF
TGTGCCAGTAGTATCACGGGGGGCTGGGGTGAAGCTTTCTTT
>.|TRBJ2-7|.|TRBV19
CASSMSGSSYEQYF
TGTGCCAGTAGTATGAGCGGCTCATCCTACGAGCAGTACTTC
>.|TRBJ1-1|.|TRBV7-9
CASSSRGRGEAFF
TGTGCCAGCAGCTCCCGAGGGCGAGGAGAAGCTTTCTTT
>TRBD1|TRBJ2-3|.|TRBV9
CASSVQGALPDTQYF
TGTGCCAGCAGCGTACAGGGGGCCCTCCCAGATACGCAGTATTTT
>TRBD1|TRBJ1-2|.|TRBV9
CASSVGQGHYGYTF
TGTGCCAGCAGCGTTGGACAGGGGCACTATGGCTACACCTTC
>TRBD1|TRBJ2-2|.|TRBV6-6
CASSGTGFNTGELFF
TGTGCCAGCAGCGGGACAGGCTTTAACACCGGGGAGCTGTTTTTT
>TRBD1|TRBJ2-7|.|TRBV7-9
CSSKTGTGRGEQYF
TGTTCCAGTAAGACCGGGACAGGGCGAGGCGAGCAGTACTTC
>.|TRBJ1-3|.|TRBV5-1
CASSLEGRGTVAGNTIYF
TGCGCCAGCAGCTTGGAGGGCAGGGGAACTGTTGCTGGAAACACCATATATTTT
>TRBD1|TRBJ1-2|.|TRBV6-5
CASSRQGWDGYTF
TGTGCCAGCAGCCGACAGGGTTGGGATGGCTACACCTTC
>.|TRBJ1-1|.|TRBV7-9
CASSLKGGAAEAFF
TGTGCCAGCAGCTTGAAGGGCGGGGCGGCTGAAGCTTTCTTT
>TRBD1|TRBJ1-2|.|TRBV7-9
CASSLKGTGPDYGYTF
TGTGCCAGCAGCTTAAAAGGGACAGGGCCTGACTATGGCTACACCTTC
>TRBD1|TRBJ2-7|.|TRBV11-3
CASSYRGTWEQYF
TGTGCCAGCAGCTACAGGGGGACGTGGGAGCAGTACTTC
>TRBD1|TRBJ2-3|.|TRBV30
CAWSRDRNTDTQYF
TGTGCCTGGAGTCGGGACAGAAACACAGATACGCAGTATTTT
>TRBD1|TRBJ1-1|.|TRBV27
CASSLRTGGVNTEAFF
TGTGCCAGCAGCCTACGGACAGGGGGCGTGAACACTGAAGCTTTCTTT
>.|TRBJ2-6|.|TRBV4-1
CASSLSPTASGANVLTF
TGCGCCAGCAGCCTATCACCCACAGCCTCTGGGGCCAACGTCCTGACTTTC
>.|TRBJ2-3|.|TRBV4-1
CASSQPTAFSSTDTQYF
TGCGCCAGCAGCCAACCGACAGCATTCTCTAGCACAGATACGCAGTATTTT
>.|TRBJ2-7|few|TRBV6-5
CASSLGQNYEQYF
TGTGCCAGCAGTTTGGGACAAAACTACGAGCAGTACTTC
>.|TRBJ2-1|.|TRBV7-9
CASSLALVDEQFF
TGTGCCAGCAGCTTGGCCTTGGTCGATGAGCAGTTCTTC
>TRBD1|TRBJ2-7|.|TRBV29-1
CSVVGTGGSEQYF
TGCAGCGTTGTGGGGACAGGGGGCTCCGAGCAGTACTTC
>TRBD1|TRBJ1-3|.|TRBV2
CASRTGRQGARGNTIYF
TGTGCCAGCAGAACGGGGAGACAGGGGGCCAGGGGAAACACCATATATTTT